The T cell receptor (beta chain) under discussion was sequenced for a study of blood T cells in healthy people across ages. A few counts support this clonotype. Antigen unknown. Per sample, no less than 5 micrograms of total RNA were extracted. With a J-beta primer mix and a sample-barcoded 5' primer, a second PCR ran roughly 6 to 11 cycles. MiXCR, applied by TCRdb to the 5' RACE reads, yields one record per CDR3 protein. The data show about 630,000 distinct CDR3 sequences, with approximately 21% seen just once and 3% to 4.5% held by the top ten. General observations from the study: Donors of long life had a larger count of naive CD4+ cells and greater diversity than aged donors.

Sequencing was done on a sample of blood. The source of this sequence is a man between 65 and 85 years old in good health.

CDR3: CASSPERLGYGYTF. DNA of the CDR3: TGCGCCAGCAGCCCCGAACGGTTGGGCTATGGCTACACCTTC. This chain joins TRBV5-1 and TRBJ1-2; D gene ambiguous. Germline V gene sequence: CDR1 SGHRS, CDR2 YFSETQ. The CDR3 runs to 14 residues. Trimming cost V 4 bases and J 4 bases, with 14 bases left between them.